The text below deals with one T cell receptor beta chain. Its cognate antigen is unknown. The method was immunoSEQ multiplex PCR; TCRdb's version includes in-frame clones alone and lacks a portion of them. The repertoire consists of about 240,000 clones, with 84% occurring once and the leading ten covering about 0.68%. This record comes from a study of Tregs in tolerant kidney transplant recipients. The study's findings and limits: The small number of patients limits these findings pending further validation. The most relevant donor-specific Treg TCRbeta repertoire apparently came from expansion with activated donor B cells. This study did not directly address biological reproducibility.

Unstimulated Tregs (CD4+CD25+CD127-) and CD4+CD25- non-Tregs were sorted from PBMCs. Germline assignment: CDR1 MNHEY and CDR2 SVGAGI. V was pared by 6 bases and J by 0 bases, with 4 bases of the junction left unmatched. This CDR3 contains 15 residues. The source is a human donor in good health. The rearrangement joins TRBV6-5 to TRBJ1-3; the match to TRBD1 covers 8 bases. Sequencing was performed on CD4+ T cells from blood. The CDR3 DNA follows: TGTGCCAGCAGCAGGACAGGGATCTCTGGAAACACCATATATTTT. Encoded protein: CASSRTGISGNTIYF.